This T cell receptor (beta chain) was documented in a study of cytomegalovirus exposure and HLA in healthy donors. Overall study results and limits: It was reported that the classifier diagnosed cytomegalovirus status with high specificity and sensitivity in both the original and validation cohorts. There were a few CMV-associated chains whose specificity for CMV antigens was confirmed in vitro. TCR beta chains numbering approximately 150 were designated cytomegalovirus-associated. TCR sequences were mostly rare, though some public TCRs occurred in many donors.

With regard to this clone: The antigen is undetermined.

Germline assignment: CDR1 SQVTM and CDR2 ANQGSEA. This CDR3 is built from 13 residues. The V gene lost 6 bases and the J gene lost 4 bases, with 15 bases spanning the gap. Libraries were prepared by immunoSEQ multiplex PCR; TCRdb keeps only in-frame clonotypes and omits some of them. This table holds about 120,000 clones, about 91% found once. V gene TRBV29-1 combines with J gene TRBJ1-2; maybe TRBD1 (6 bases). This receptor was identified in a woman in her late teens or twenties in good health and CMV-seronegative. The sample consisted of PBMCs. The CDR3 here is CSVLRAGAYGYTF. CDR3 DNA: TGCAGCGTACTAAGGGCGGGGGCCTATGGCTACACCTTC.